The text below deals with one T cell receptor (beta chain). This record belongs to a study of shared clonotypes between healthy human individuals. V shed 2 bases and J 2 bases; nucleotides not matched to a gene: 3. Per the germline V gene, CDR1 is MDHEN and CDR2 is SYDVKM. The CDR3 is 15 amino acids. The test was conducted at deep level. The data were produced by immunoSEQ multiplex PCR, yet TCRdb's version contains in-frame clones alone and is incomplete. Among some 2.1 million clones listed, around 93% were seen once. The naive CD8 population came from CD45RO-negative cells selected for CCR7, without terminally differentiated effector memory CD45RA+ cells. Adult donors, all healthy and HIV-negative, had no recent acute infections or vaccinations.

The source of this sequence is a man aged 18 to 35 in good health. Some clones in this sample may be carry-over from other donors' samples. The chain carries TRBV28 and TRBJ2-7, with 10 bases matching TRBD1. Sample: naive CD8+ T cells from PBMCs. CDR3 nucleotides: TGTGCCAGCAGTTTAGGACAGGGGGGTACCTACGAGCAGTACTTC. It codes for CASSLGQGGTYEQYF.